These T cell receptor beta chains were read from a single sample in a study of CD8 T cells in ankylosing spondylitis. TCRdb recomputed calls from the 5' RACE reads with MiXCR, one row per CDR3 protein. Found here are about 210,000 distinct CDR3 sequences, about 7% of them singletons; the top ten hold approximately 15%. The sequencing input was blood, either unsorted or a sorted T cell fraction (not recorded which). The receptor set was obtained from a male donor with ankylosing spondylitis. Both conserved end residues are part of each CDR3.

TRBJ2-7 TRBV4-3 CASSQTDHYEQYF
TRBJ2-7 TRBV20-1 CSADGGSTYEQYF
TRBJ2-7 TRBV9 CASSSGGAPHYEQYF
TRBJ1-3 TRBV7-9 CASRAGGYNTIYF
TRBJ2-7 TRBV18 CASSPPAGSSYEQYF
TRBJ2-7 TRBV4-3 CASSQGLGRPPYEQYF
TRBJ2-7 TRBV27 CASSFGGPSGEQYF
TRBJ1-5 TRBV4-1 CASSPGQNNQPQHF
TRBJ2-4 TRBV29-1 CSVVYGVLNIQYF
TRBJ2-5 TRBV24-1 CATSSVGTQETQYF
TRBJ2-2 TRBV18 CASSPSDGELFF
TRBJ2-1 TRBV28 CASSFYGRGNNEQFF
TRBJ2-7 TRBV4-3 CASSQDTGGYEQYF
TRBJ1-6 TRBV7-8 CASSLDGTVNSPLHF
TRBJ1-6 TRBV4-3 CASSQHRASGSPLHF
TRBJ1-1 TRBV12-3/TRBV12-4 CASSLGTANTEAFF
TRBJ2-1 TRBV29-1 CSVEWDWGDNEQFF
TRBJ2-7 TRBV30 CAWSEANRGRYEQYF